Listed here are 22 T cell receptor beta chains from one sample, sequenced in a study of T cells expressing NK-cell markers. With the 5' RACE reads reprocessed, TCRdb shows one record per CDR3 protein and no DNA. Across some 390,000 distinct CDR3 sequences, the top ten clones capture roughly 10% of the sample. The sequencing sample was made of blood T cells: a sorted CD56 or NKG2C T cell subset, CD4+ or CD8+ T cells, or bulk PBMC T cells (not recorded which). The receptors come from a woman between 45 and 60 years old in good health.

The chain carries TRBV20-1 and TRBJ2-1; TCRdb reports TRBD2, a call that lacks DNA to check it against. Germline V lookup: CDR1 DFQATT, CDR2 SNEGSKA (reference sequence). This CDR3 comprises 17 residues. The CDR3 sequence: CSVPGTSGIRSYNEQFF.

The V gene is TRBV11-3, the J gene TRBJ2-1; TCRdb proposes TRBD2, but this gene call is untestable without DNA. Per germline, CDR1 SGHNT and CDR2 YENEEA. This CDR3 has 18 residues. CDR3 region: CASSLVAGAPGSYNEQFF.

The chain joins TRBV5-1 to TRBJ2-4; absent DNA, TCRdb's TRBD2 call cannot be checked. The CDR3 has 15 amino acids. Germline-derived CDR1 and CDR2 are SGHRS and YFSETQ. The CDR3: CASSAIAGAENIQYF.

J is TRBJ2-7 and V is TRBV12-3 or TRBV12-4; the TCRdb call, TRBD1, lacks DNA for checking. This CDR3 is built from 15 residues. CDR3 loop: CASSQSGTGTHEQYF.

The CDR3 protein is CASSEYGGGEPQHF. This chain connects TRBV25-1 to TRBJ1-5. The CDR3 is made up of 14 amino acids. Germline values: CDR1 MGHDK, CDR2 SYGVNS.

V usage is TRBV25-1 and J usage is TRBJ2-3; with no DNA, the TCRdb D assignment of TRBD1 cannot be verified. Germline CDR1 reads MGHDK; CDR2 reads SYGVNS. The CDR3 length is 14 residues. The CDR3 loop reads CASSDRVPGGTQYF.

The J gene is TRBJ2-3, the V gene TRBV25-1; checking the TCRdb D call of TRBD1 is not possible without DNA. This CDR3 is built from 15 residues. CDR1 and CDR2 from the germline V gene are MGHDK and SYGVNS. CDR3 residues: CASSEGPPGQDTQYF.

The V gene is TRBV29-1, the J gene TRBJ1-1; TCRdb proposes TRBD1, but this gene call is untestable without DNA. This CDR3 comprises 13 residues. Germline V gives CDR1 SQVTM, CDR2 ANQGSEA. CDR3: CSGRTGGFTEAFF.

The V gene is TRBV5-5, the J gene TRBJ1-5. Germline CDR1 SGHKS, CDR2 YYEKEE (reference sequence). The CDR3 has 15 amino acids. The CDR3 loop is CASSPIAGWNQPQHF.

V is TRBV24-1 and J is TRBJ1-2; the D call from TCRdb, TRBD1, cannot be confirmed without DNA. The V gene's germline CDR1 is KGHDR and CDR2 SFDVKD. The CDR3 loop spans 16 amino acids. CDR3 sequence reads: CATSDSGTGAHYGYTF.

This rearrangement joins TRBV7-6 to TRBJ2-5. Germline CDR1 and CDR2: SGHVS and FNYEAQ. The CDR3 spans 11 residues. CDR3 loop: CASSTQSTQYF.

Here the CDR3 reads CASRLNTGELFF. This chain uses TRBV27 with TRBJ2-2. Germline V lookup: CDR1 MNHEY, CDR2 SMNVEV (reference sequence). The CDR3 has 12 residues.

The chain is built from TRBV19 and TRBJ2-3; the TCRdb call, TRBD2, lacks DNA for checking. The germline CDR1 and CDR2 sequences are LNHDA and SQIVND (reference sequence). The CDR3 totals 15 residues. The CDR3 region is CASSTRRPATDTQYF.

This rearrangement joins TRBV20-1 to TRBJ1-1; TCRdb's D call of TRBD1 is untestable without DNA. The CDR3 has 14 residues. Germline V gene data show CDR1 as DFQATT and CDR2 as SNEGSKA (reference sequence). The CDR3 sequence is CSATAQGVNTEAFF.

The chain couples TRBV11-3 to TRBJ2-7; the TRBD1 assignment by TCRdb is unverifiable without DNA. Germline V gene data show CDR1 as SGHNT and CDR2 as YENEEA. The CDR3 is 17 residues long. The CDR3 sequence is CASSLRGTSSSSYEQYF.

This sequence joins TRBV5-6 and TRBJ2-6. The CDR3 covers 16 residues. Germline V lookup: CDR1 SGHDT, CDR2 YYEEEE. The chain's CDR3 is CASSLVLGSGANVLTF. The variable domain in full, with the rest retrieved from reference TRBV5-6 and TRBJ2-6, is DAGVTQSPTHLIKTRGQQVTLRCSPKSGHDTVSWYQQALGQGPQFIFQYYEEEERQRGNFPDRFSGHQFPNYSSELNVNALLLGDSALYLCASSLVLGSGANVLTFGAGSRLTVL.

V usage is TRBV7-6 and J usage is TRBJ2-1; TCRdb's D call of TRBD1 is untestable without DNA. Germline V gives CDR1 SGHVS, CDR2 FNYEAQ. The CDR3 runs to 13 residues. CDR3: CASSTGGKIEQFF.

V and J are TRBV29-1 and TRBJ2-1; without DNA, the TCRdb call of TRBD2 cannot be checked. The length of the CDR3 is 12 residues. Germline CDR1 is SQVTM and CDR2 is ANQGSEA. The CDR3 is CSTLREHNEQFF.

The chain carries TRBV20-1 and TRBJ2-5; TCRdb's D gene call, TRBD2, goes unchecked for lack of DNA. Germline V lookup: CDR1 DFQATT, CDR2 SNEGSKA (reference sequence). The CDR3 contains 14 residues. CDR3 sequence: CSARGKREGETQYF.

This rearrangement joins TRBV12-3 or TRBV12-4 to TRBJ1-2; as DNA is missing, the TRBD1 call by TCRdb cannot be tested. The CDR3 contains 13 residues. The CDR3 sequence is CASSPRTGYGYTF.

The chain uses TRBV29-1 and TRBJ2-5; TCRdb names TRBD2, which stays unverified in the absence of DNA. There are 13 residues in the CDR3. CDR1 is SQVTM and CDR2 is ANQGSEA in the germline V gene. CDR3: CSVEPTSRETQYF.

The rearrangement links TRBV12-3 or TRBV12-4 to TRBJ1-1; TCRdb selects TRBD1, and the lack of DNA leaves this call unchecked. The CDR3 runs to 15 residues. The CDR3 loop reads CASSLQQGVSTEAFF.